The present TCR beta chain was sequenced within a study of blood T cell repertoires in COVID-19. Enrollees, 18 to 89 years old, lived in roughly 24 US areas. Cohorts were assigned according to the clinical history that participants reported. Per the study methods: By means of reference gene primer amplification, nucleated cell counts were estimated. The protocol was immunoSEQ multiplex PCR, while the TCRdb copy is restricted to in-frame clones and leaves out a portion. That table is the source of V, J and clone size, and D and trimming were worked out from the DNA. The table lists over 150,000 clones, around 85% of them singletons. The CDR3 contains 16 residues. V dropped 4 bases and J dropped 1; count of bases not matched to a gene: 6. The germline CDR1 and CDR2 sequences are SGHRS and YFSETQ.

The sample consisted of PBMCs or T cells enriched from blood (not recorded which). The sequence came from a man between 35 and 55 years old who had recovered from COVID-19. This rearrangement joins TRBV5-1 to TRBJ1-5, with 9 bases identical to TRBD1. CDR3 in DNA: TGCGCCAGCAGCCCATCCGGGACAGGGAGCAATCAGCCCCAGCATTTT. Its translation: CASSPSGTGSNQPQHF.